This T cell receptor beta chain is from a study of shared clonotypes between healthy human individuals. Germline values: CDR1 DFQATT, CDR2 SNEGSKA (reference sequence). The CDR3 loop spans 11 amino acids. Assay: immunoSEQ multiplex PCR; the TCRdb copy retains only in-frame clones and omits some. The sample holds around 700,000 clones; 60% to 80% are singletons and the top ten take about 1.7%. The material sequenced was memory CD4+ T cells sorted from blood. Subset described: CD45RA-negative fraction. The sequence came from a woman under 40 in good health. This chain uses TRBV20-1 with TRBJ2-5, with unresolved D. The DNA end lines up better with TRBJ2-7; the J call may be wrong. The CDR3 DNA reads TGCAGTGCTAGACAGGTCTACGAGCAGTACTTC. It translates to CSARQVYEQYF.